Only a few counts were recorded for the clone carrying this T cell receptor (beta chain). The target antigen is unknown. Single viable CD3+CD4+CD8-CD45RO+ cells were sorted as the memory CD4+ T cells. The assay was immunoSEQ multiplex PCR, and TCRdb's table has in-frame clones only and misses some. The sample yields some 58,000 clones, approximately 71% seen once. This specimen comes from a study of memory CD4+ T cells and cytomegalovirus serostatus. Study-wide points: Of 150 to 200 reported CMV TCRbeta sequences, about 70 were found in memory CD4+ repertoires.

This clonotype was obtained from an adult in good health and CMV-seronegative. Sequenced: memory CD4+ T cells from blood.

DNA of the CDR3: TGTGCCAGCAGCTTAGGACCGCAGATCATGGATGAGCAGTTCTTC. Its protein product is CASSLGPQIMDEQFF. V and J are TRBV7-3 and TRBJ2-1, with D hard to call. Germline CDR1 SGHTA, CDR2 FQGTGA. The CDR3 loop spans 15 amino acids. Between the trimmed V and J ends, which lost 2 bases and 8 bases, there was a span of 16 bases. The full variable domain, with the rest looked up from reference TRBV7-3 and TRBJ2-1, is GAGVSQTPSNKVTEKGKYVELRCDPISGHTALYWYRQSLGQGPEFLIYFQGTGAADDSGLPNDRFFAVRPEGSVSTLKIQRTERGDSAVYLCASSLGPQIMDEQFFGPGTRLTVL.